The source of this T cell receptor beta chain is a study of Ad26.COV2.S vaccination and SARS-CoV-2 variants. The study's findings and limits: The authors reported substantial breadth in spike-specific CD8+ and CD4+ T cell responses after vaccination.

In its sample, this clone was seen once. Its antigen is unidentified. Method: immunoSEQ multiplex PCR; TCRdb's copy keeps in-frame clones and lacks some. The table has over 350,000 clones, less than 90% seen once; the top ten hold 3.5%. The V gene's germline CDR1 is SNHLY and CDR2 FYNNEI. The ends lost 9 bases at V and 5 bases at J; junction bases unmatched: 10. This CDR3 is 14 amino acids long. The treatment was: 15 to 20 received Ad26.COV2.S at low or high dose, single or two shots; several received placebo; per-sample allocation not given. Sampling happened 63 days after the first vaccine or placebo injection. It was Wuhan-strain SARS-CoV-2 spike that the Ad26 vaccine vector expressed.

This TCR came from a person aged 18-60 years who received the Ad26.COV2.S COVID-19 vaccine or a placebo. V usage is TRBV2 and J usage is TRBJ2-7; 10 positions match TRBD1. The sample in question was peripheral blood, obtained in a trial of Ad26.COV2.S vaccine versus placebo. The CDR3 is CARNTGQGSHEQYF. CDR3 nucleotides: TGTGCCAGGAATACGGGACAGGGGTCCCACGAGCAGTACTTC.